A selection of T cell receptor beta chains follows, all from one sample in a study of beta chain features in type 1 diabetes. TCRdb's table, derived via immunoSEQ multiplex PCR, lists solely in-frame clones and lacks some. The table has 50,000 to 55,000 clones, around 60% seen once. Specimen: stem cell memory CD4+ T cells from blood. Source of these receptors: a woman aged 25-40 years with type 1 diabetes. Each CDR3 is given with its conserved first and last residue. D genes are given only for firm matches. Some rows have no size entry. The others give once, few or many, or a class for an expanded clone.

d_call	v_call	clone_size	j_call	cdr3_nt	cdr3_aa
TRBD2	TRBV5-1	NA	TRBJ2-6	TGCGCCAGCAGCAACCCGGATGGAGCGGGAGGGCCGGGTGGGGCCAACGTCCTGACTTTC	CASSNPDGAGGPGGANVLTF
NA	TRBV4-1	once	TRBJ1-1	TGCGCCAGCAGCTTAGGAGGGACGATGAACACTGAAGCTTTCTTT	CASSLGGTMNTEAFF
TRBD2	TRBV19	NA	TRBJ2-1	TGTGCCAGTACGTCCCCACTAGCGGGAGGGCCGATTGAGCAGTTCTTC	CASTSPLAGGPIEQFF
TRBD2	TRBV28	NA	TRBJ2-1	TGTGCCAGCAAAAGCGGGATTTCCTACAATGAGCAGTTCTTC	CASKSGISYNEQFF
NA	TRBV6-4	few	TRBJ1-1	TGTGCCAGCAGTGAGAGCGGGGCGAACACTGAAGCTTTCTTT	CASSESGANTEAFF
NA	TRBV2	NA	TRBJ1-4	TGTGCCAGCAAGGGGCAATCTAATGAAAAACTGTTTTTT	CASKGQSNEKLFF
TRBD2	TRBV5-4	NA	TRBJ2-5	TGTGCCAGCAGCGGACTAGCGGGAGGGGCAGAGACCCAGTACTTC	CASSGLAGGAETQYF
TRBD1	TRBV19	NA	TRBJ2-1	TGTGCCAGTAGTCCCCGGACAGGGGCCTACAATGAGCAGTTCTTC	CASSPRTGAYNEQFF
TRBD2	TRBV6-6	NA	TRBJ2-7	TGTGCCAGCAGGACTAGCGGGAGGTACGAGCAGTACTTC	CASRTSGRYEQYF
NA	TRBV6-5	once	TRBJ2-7	TGTGCCAGCAGGAGTTTCCACGAGCAGTACTTC	CASRSFHEQYF
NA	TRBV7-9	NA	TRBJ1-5	TGTGCCAGCAGCTTACAGGGAAACCAGCCCCAGCATTTT	CASSLQGNQPQHF
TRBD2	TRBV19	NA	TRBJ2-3	TGTGCCAGTACCCAGCGGGAGTCGACAGATACGCAGTATTTT	CASTQRESTDTQYF
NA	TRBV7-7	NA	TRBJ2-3	TGTGCTAGCAGCCCCTTTTCTAGCACAGATACGCAGTATTTT	CASSPFSSTDTQYF
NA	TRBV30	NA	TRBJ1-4	TGTGCCTGGAGTGTTCACAGCATGAATGAAAAACTGTTTTTT	CAWSVHSMNEKLFF
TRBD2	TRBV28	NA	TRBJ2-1	TGTGCCAGCAGTCCTAGCGGGACTGACTTCAATGAGCAGTTCTTC	CASSPSGTDFNEQFF
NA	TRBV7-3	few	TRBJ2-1	TGTGCCAGCAGCTTAGCGGACTACAATGAGCAGTTCTTC	CASSLADYNEQFF
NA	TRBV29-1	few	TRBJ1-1	TGCAGCTATGACAGAAACAGTCTGAACACTGAAGCTTTCTTT	CSYDRNSLNTEAFF
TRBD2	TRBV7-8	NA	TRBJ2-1	TGTGCCAGCGGGGGCGGGAGGACTGGGTTCAATGAGCAGTTCTTC	CASGGGRTGFNEQFF
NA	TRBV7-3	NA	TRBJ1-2	TGTGCCAGCAGCTTGGGGGCTAGCTATGGCTACACCTTC	CASSLGASYGYTF
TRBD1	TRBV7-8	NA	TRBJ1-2	TGTGCCAGCAGCTTAGAGGGGACAGGGTACCCCTATGGCTACACCTTC	CASSLEGTGYPYGYTF
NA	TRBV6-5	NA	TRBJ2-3	TGTGCCAGCAGTTACTCGTACAGGGAGCATACGCAGTATTTT	CASSYSYREHTQYF
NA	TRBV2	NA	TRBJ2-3	TGTGCCAGCAGTTCCCACACAGATACGCAGTATTTT	CASSSHTDTQYF
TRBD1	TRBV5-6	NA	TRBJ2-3	TGTGCCAGCAGCTTGATGAGGGGGCAGGCAGATACGCAGTATTTT	CASSLMRGQADTQYF
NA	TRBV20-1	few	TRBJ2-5	TGCAGTGCTAAACTAGAGACCCAGTACTTC	CSAKLETQYF
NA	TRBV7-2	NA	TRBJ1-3	TGTGCCAGCAGCTTAAATTGGGGAGGTGGAAACACCATATATTTT	CASSLNWGGGNTIYF
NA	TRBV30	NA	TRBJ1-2	TGTGCCTGGAGTGGGACACTCTCTAACTATGGCTACACCTTC	CAWSGTLSNYGYTF
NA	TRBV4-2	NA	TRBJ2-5	TGTGCCAGCAGCCTACGGACAGCAATGGAGACCCAGTACTTC	CASSLRTAMETQYF
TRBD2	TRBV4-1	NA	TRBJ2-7	TGCGCCAGCAGCCAAGAACCTAGCGGGAGGTCCTACGAGCAGTACTTC	CASSQEPSGRSYEQYF
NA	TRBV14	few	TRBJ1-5	TGTGCCAGCAGCCAAGGGGGGGAGTCCCAGCATTTT	CASSQGGESQHF
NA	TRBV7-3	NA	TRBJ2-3	TGTGCCAGCAGCTCGTTACTCACAGATACGCAGTATTTT	CASSSLLTDTQYF
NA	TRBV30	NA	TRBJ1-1	TGTGCCTGGCGGGGGTTTTATACTGAAGCTTTCTTT	CAWRGFYTEAFF
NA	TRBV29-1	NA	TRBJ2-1	TGCAGCGCCCCTCGCGGGGTTAGGGAGTTCTTC	CSAPRGVREFF
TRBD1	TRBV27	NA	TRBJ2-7	TGTGCCAGCAGTCAGGACAGGCACAGCTCCTACGAGCAGTACTTC	CASSQDRHSSYEQYF
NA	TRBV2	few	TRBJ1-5	TGTGCCAGCAGTCGCCAACAGGCGATCTGGACCCAGCATTTT	CASSRQQAIWTQHF
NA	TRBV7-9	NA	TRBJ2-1	TGTGCCAGCAGCTCACCCGCTAGCAATGAGCAGTTCTTC	CASSSPASNEQFF
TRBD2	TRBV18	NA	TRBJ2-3	TGTGCCAGCTCCCCTCGTGGTACTAGCGGAGGCACAGATACGCAGTATTTT	CASSPRGTSGGTDTQYF
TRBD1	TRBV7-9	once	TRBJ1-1	TGTGCCAGCAGCTTACAGGGGGCGGACACTGAAGCTTTCTTT	CASSLQGADTEAFF
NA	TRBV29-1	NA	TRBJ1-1	TGCAGCGTCGGCGGAGGGTTGATGAGCACTGAAGCTTTCTTT	CSVGGGLMSTEAFF
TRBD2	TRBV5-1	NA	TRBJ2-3	TGCGCCAGCAGCTTCGGGGGGGAAGATGCGCAGTATTTT	CASSFGGEDAQYF
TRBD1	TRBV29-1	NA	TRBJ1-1	TGCAGCGCCATCGACAGGGGAGGAAGTAACACTGAAGCTTTCTTT	CSAIDRGGSNTEAFF
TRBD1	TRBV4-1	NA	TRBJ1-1	TGCGCCAGCAGCCAAGGACGGGCGAGGACAGGGAGATGGAACACTGAAGCTTTCTTT	CASSQGRARTGRWNTEAFF
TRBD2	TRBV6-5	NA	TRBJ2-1	TGTGCCAGCAGACCTAGCGGGAGCGGGTATAATGAGCAGTTCTTC	CASRPSGSGYNEQFF
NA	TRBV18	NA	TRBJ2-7	TGTGCCAGCTCTGAGGAAGGACTCTTGATCGGGGAGCAGTACTTC	CASSEEGLLIGEQYF
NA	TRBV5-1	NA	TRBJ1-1	TGCGCCAGCAGCGTTGGTCCGGGGAACACTGAAGCTTTCTTT	CASSVGPGNTEAFF
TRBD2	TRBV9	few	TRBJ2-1	TGTGCCAGCAGCGTAATGAGCGGGGAAAACAATGAGCAGTTCTTC	CASSVMSGENNEQFF
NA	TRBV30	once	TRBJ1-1	TGTGCCTGGAGTGCAGGGGCCGACACTGAAGCTTTCTTT	CAWSAGADTEAFF
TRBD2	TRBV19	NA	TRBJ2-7	TGTGCCAGTAGTATTGGACTAGCGGGAGATGAGCAGTACTTC	CASSIGLAGDEQYF
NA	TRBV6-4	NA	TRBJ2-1	TGTGCCAGCAGTCTTACAGGGTTAGATGAGCAGTTCTTC	CASSLTGLDEQFF
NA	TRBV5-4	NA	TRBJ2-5	TGTGCCAGCAGCTTGTCGGTGGCAGGGGATGAGTTGACCCAGTACTTC	CASSLSVAGDELTQYF
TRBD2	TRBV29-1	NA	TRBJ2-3	TGCAGCGTGGGACTAGCGGGAGCAACAGATACGCAGTATTTT	CSVGLAGATDTQYF
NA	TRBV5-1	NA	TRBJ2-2	TGCGCCAGCAGCTTGGTCGGGAGAGTAACCGGGGAGCTGTTTTTT	CASSLVGRVTGELFF
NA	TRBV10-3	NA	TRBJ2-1	TGTGCCATCACCGAGGGGGGGACTAACTCCTACAATGAGCAGTTCTTC	CAITEGGTNSYNEQFF
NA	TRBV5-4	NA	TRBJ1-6	TGTGCCAGCAGCTTGCACAGAGAAAATAATAATTCACCCCTCCACTTT	CASSLHRENNNSPLHF